A single sample is the source of the 15 T cell receptor beta chains below, sequenced in a study of blood T cells in healthy people across ages. The second PCR ran about 6 to 11 cycles with a sample-barcoded 5' primer and J-beta primers. TCRdb called the 5' RACE reads again in MiXCR, with one record for every CDR3 protein. The profile covers about 1.5 million distinct CDR3 sequences, with around 40% appearing a single time and around 4% taken by the ten largest. Sequencing used blood. The source is a woman younger than 30 in good health.

The chain combines TRBV29-1 with TRBJ2-5; 9 positions agree with TRBD2. Germline V gene lookup returns CDR1 SQVTM and CDR2 ANQGSEA. This CDR3 has 14 residues. Germline trimming cut 7 bases from V and 4 bases from J; bases unmatched to any gene: 10. Written as DNA, the CDR3 is TGCAGCGCTAGGACTAGCGTTAGAGGAGAGACCCAGTACTTC. It is translated as CSARTSVRGETQYF.

The chain couples TRBV5-1 to TRBJ1-1; possible D gene TRBD1, 5 bases. The germline CDR1 and CDR2 sequences are SGHRS and YFSETQ. V lost 0 bases and J lost 3, with 9 bases in between. CDR3 size: 14 residues. The CDR3 DNA reads as TGCGCCAGCAGCTTGGAACGCAGGGACACTGAAGCTTTCTTT. Encoded protein: CASSLERRDTEAFF.

The rearrangement joins TRBV7-2 to TRBJ2-1; D uncertain. The CDR3 extends over 18 amino acids. In germline, CDR1 is SGHTA, CDR2 FQGNSA. Trimming cost V 1 base and J 3 bases, with 19 bases left between them. The CDR3 nucleotides are TGTGCCAGCAGCTTAGATAAGATAGACGTCGCGATCTACAATGAGCAGTTCTTC. Amino acid sequence: CASSLDKIDVAIYNEQFF.

The chain uses TRBV20-1 and TRBJ2-1; 10 bases align to TRBD2. The CDR3 runs 14 residues. Germline V lookup: CDR1 DFQATT, CDR2 SNEGSKA (reference sequence). With 6 bases clipped from V and 3 bases from J, the junction kept 5 bases outside the gene matches. The CDR3 reads CSALLAGFYNEQFF. CDR3 bases: TGCAGTGCCTTACTAGCGGGGTTCTACAATGAGCAGTTCTTC.

The rearrangement uses TRBV4-1 and TRBJ2-1; D assignment may be TRBD1 or TRBD2 (6 bases each). V lost 0 bases to trimming and J lost 4 bases, with 13 bases between them. In germline, CDR1 is MGHRA, CDR2 YSYEKL. CDR3 length: 16 residues. This chain's CDR3 is CASSQDRGGQYNEQFF. CDR3 bases: TGCGCCAGCAGCCAAGATCGAGGGGGGCAATACAATGAGCAGTTCTTC.

The rearrangement joins TRBV20-1 to TRBJ2-1, with 7 bases that match TRBD2. Unmatched junction bases numbered 4, after V lost 0 bases and J lost 2 bases. Germline lookup yields CDR1 DFQATT and CDR2 SNEGSKA (reference sequence). The CDR3 totals 15 residues. The CDR3 DNA reads TGCAGTGCTAGAGAAACTAGCGTCGCCTACAATGAGCAGTTCTTC. Translated: CSARETSVAYNEQFF.

This clonotype was seen a few times. The chain recombines TRBV12-3 or TRBV12-4 with TRBJ2-7; D gene unclear. This CDR3 has 11 residues. The V end lost 3 bases, the J end lost 9 bases, and 9 bases lay between the germline ends. The CDR3: CASSFGVPQYF. DNA for the CDR3: TGTGCCAGCAGTTTTGGGGTGCCGCAGTACTTC.

V usage is TRBV19 and J usage is TRBJ2-1; 8 bases agree with TRBD1. Per the germline V gene, CDR1 is LNHDA and CDR2 is SQIVND (reference sequence). J gave up 6 bases and V 1 base, and 5 bases lay outside the gene matches. The CDR3 runs 15 residues. Here the CDR3 reads CASSIGRGHSNEQFF. CDR3 DNA sequence: TGTGCCAGTAGTATAGGCAGGGGGCATTCCAATGAGCAGTTCTTC.

The chain uses TRBV19 and TRBJ1-2; no firm D call. CDR1 and CDR2 (germline): LNHDA, SQIVND (reference sequence). V was shortened by 3 bases and J by 0 bases, with 5 bases between the two germline ends. CDR3 size: 13 residues. This CDR3 is CASSIFANYGYTF. The CDR3 region has the DNA TGTGCCAGTAGTATCTTCGCTAACTATGGCTACACCTTC.

This chain links TRBV6-4 with TRBJ2-1; 10 bases are a match to TRBD1. This CDR3 is 15 amino acids long. Trimming took 0 bases from V and 10 from J; bases not matched to a gene: 6. Germline V gene sequence: CDR1 MRHNA, CDR2 SNTAGT. The CDR3 is CASSDSDRGLGEQFF. Here the CDR3 DNA reads TGTGCCAGCAGTGACTCCGACAGGGGGCTTGGGGAGCAGTTCTTC.

J is TRBJ2-1 and V is TRBV27; TRBD2 agrees at 9 bases. Trimming at V came to 7 bases and at J to 5 bases, leaving 9 bases not matched to a gene. Germline CDR1 is MNHEY and CDR2 is SMNVEV (reference sequence). The CDR3 has 15 amino acids. CDR3 sequence: CASTPQVAGDNEQFF. The CDR3 DNA is TGTGCCAGCACCCCCCAAGTAGCGGGAGACAATGAGCAGTTCTTC.

The chain combines TRBV27 with TRBJ2-7; D not resolved. This CDR3 contains 14 residues. V was cut by 7 bases and J by 7 bases, with 20 bases left in between. Germline V gives CDR1 MNHEY, CDR2 SMNVEV (reference sequence). CDR3 DNA: TGTGCCAGCAAAACACCAGGACGGCACAATGAGCAGTACTTC. Amino acid sequence: CASKTPGRHNEQYF.

The chain recombines TRBV24-1 with TRBJ2-5; 8 bases map to TRBD1. The CDR3 runs to 12 residues. Germline V gives CDR1 KGHDR, CDR2 SFDVKD. With 2 bases clipped from V and 13 bases from J, the junction kept 5 bases outside the gene matches. CDR3 residues: CATSDSGQGLYF. CDR3 DNA sequence: TGTGCCACCAGTGATTCTGGACAGGGTCTGTACTTC.

In its sample, this clonotype was seen once. This chain connects TRBV14 to TRBJ2-2; D is possibly TRBD1 or TRBD2 (6 bases each). V lost 1 base, J lost 1 base, and 13 bases lay in between. The CDR3 loop spans 17 amino acids. Germline-derived CDR1 and CDR2 are SGHDN and FVKESK. DNA of the CDR3: TGTGCCAGCAGCCAAGTTCGGGGGCTCCGGAACACCGGGGAGCTGTTTTTT. Translated: CASSQVRGLRNTGELFF.

The V and J genes are TRBV28 and TRBJ1-2; D ambiguous. V dropped 2 bases and J dropped 9 bases, with 10 bases sitting between them. The germline V gene encodes CDR1 MDHEN and CDR2 SYDVKM. CDR3 size: 12 residues. As DNA, the CDR3 is TGTGCCAGCAGTTTAAAAGGTTCGAGCTACACCTTC. Residues: CASSLKGSSYTF.